Shown below are 2 T cell receptor beta chains from a single sample sequenced in a study of shared clonotypes between healthy human individuals. Cells designated naive CD8 were CD45RO-negative and were positively selected for CCR7, with terminally differentiated effector memory CD45RA+ cells excluded. Generated by immunoSEQ multiplex PCR, the TCRdb table keeps only in-frame clones and is missing some. Here the sample spans approximately 740,000 clones, about 92% being singletons. Sequencing was done on a sample of naive CD8+ T cells sorted from blood. All receptors derive from a man aged 25 to 45 in good health.

J is TRBJ2-4 and V is TRBV5-1; TRBD1 might be the D (6 bases). Germline CDR1 SGHRS, CDR2 YFSETQ. This CDR3 spans 16 amino acids. V was pared by 3 bases and J by 2 bases, with 15 bases between. CDR3 protein: CASSYKQGWPKNIQYF. In DNA, the CDR3 is TGCGCCAGCAGCTACAAACAGGGATGGCCCAAAAACATTCAGTACTTC.

The J gene is TRBJ2-1, the V gene TRBV5-1; 12 bases map to TRBD1. The ends lost 2 bases at V and 8 bases at J; junction bases unmatched: 5. Germline V gene sequence: CDR1 SGHRS, CDR2 YFSETQ. The CDR3 has 15 amino acids. This chain's CDR3 is CASSFRDRGLDEQFF. The CDR3 DNA follows: TGCGCCAGCAGCTTCCGGGACAGGGGGCTAGATGAGCAGTTCTTC.